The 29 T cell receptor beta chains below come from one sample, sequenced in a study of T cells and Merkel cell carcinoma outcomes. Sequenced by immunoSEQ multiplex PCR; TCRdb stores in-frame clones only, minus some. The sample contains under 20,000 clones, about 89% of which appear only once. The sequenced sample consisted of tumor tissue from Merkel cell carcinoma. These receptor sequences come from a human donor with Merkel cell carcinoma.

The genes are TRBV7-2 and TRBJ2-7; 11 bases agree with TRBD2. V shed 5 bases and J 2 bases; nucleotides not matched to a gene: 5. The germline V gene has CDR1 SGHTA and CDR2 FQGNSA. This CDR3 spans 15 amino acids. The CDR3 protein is CASSPSTSGTYEQYF. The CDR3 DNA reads TGTGCCAGCAGCCCATCGACTAGCGGGACCTACGAGCAGTACTTC.

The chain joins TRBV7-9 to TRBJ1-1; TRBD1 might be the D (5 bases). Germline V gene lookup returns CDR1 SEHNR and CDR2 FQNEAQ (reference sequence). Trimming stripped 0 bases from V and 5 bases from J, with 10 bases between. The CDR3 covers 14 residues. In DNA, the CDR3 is TGTGCCAGCAGCTTAGCGGGAGGGGTAACTGAAGCTTTCTTT. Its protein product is CASSLAGGVTEAFF.

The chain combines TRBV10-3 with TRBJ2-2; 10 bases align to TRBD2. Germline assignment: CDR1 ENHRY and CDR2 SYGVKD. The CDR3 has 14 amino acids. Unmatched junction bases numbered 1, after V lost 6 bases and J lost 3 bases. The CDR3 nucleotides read TGTGCCATCAGCCTAGCGGGGGACACCGGGGAGCTGTTTTTT. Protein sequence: CAISLAGDTGELFF.

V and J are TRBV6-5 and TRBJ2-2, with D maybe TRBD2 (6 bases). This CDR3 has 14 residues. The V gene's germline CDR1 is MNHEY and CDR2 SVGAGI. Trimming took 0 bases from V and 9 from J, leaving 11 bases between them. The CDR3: CASSYSGGRRELFF. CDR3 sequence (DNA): TGTGCCAGCAGTTACTCAGGAGGGAGGAGGGAGCTGTTTTTT.

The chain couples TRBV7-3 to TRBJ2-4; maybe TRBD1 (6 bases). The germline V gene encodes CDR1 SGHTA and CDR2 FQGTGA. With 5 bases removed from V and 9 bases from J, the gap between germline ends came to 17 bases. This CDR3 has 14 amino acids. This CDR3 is CASSPTRTATIQYF. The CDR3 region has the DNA TGTGCCAGCAGCCCCACCCGGACAGCAACCATTCAGTACTTC.

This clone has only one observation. The CDR3 DNA sequence: TGTGCCAGCAGCGGGTTCGGACAGGGGGTATCGAACACTGAAGCTTTCTTT. It codes for CASSGFGQGVSNTEAFF. The chain has TRBV9 and TRBJ1-1; 10 bases map to TRBD1. CDR3 length: 17 amino acids. Germline V gene data show CDR1 as SGDLS and CDR2 as YYNGEE. V trimming: 3 bases; J trimming: 1 base; junction bases outside the gene matches: 9.

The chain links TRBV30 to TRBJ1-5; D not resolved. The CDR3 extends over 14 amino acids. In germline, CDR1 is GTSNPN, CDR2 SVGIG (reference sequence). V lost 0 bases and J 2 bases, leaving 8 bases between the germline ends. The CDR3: CAWSVAGGNQPQHF. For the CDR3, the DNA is TGTGCCTGGAGTGTAGCTGGGGGCAATCAGCCCCAGCATTTT.

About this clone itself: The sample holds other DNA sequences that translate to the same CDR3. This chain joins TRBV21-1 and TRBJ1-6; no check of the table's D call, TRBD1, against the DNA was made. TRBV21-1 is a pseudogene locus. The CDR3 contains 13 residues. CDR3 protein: CASSRGRESPLHF. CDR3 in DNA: TGTGCCAGCAGCAGGGGCAGAGAATCACCCCTCCACTTT.

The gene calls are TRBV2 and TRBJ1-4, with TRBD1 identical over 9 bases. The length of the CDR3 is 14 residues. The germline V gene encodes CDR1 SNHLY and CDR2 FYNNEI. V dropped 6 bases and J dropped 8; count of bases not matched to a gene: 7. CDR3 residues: CASRPGQGTEKLFF. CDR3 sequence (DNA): TGTGCCAGCAGACCGGGACAGGGCACCGAAAAACTGTTTTTT.

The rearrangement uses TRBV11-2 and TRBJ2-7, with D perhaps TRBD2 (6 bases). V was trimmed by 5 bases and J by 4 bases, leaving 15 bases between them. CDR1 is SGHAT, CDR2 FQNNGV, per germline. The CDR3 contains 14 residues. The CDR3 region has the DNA TGTGCCAGCAGCATTGGGGGGTTAGGTTACGAGCAGTACTTC. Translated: CASSIGGLGYEQYF. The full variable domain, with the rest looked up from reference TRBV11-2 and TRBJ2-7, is EAGVAQSPRYKIIEKRQSVAFWCNPISGHATLYWYQQILGQGPKLLIQFQNNGVVDDSQLPKDRFSAERLKGVDSTLKIQPAKLEDSAVYLCASSIGGLGYEQYFGPGTRLTVT.

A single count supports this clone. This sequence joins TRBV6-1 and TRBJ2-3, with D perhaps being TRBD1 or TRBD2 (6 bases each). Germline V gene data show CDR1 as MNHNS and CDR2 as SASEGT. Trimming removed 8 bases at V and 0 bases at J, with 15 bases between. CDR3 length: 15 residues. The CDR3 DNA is TGTGCCAGCGGACGAGGGGGGACGAGCACAGATACGCAGTATTTT. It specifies CASGRGGTSTDTQYF.

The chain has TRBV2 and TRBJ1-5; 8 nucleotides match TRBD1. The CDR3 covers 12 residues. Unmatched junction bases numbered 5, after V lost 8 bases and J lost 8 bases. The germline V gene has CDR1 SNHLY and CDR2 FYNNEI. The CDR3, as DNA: TGTGCCAGCGAAGAACAGGGGGAGCCCCAGCATTTT. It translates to CASEEQGEPQHF.

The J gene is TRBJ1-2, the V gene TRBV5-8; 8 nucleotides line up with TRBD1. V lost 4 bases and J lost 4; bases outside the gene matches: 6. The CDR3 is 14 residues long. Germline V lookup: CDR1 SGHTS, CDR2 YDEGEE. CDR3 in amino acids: CASSPGQDFYGYTF. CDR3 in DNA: TGTGCCAGCAGCCCGGGACAGGATTTCTATGGCTACACCTTC. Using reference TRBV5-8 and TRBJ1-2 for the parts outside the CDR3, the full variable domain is EAGVTQSPTHLIKTRGQQATLRCSPISGHTSVYWYQQALGLGLQFLLWYDEGEERNRGNFPPRFSGRQFPNYSSELNVNALELEDSALYLCASSPGQDFYGYTFGSGTRLTVV.

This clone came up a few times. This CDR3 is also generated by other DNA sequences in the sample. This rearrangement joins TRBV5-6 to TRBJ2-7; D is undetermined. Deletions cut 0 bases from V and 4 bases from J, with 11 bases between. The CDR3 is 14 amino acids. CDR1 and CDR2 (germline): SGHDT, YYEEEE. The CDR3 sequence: CASSLVGGHYEQYF. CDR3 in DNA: TGTGCCAGCAGCTTGGTAGGCGGTCATTACGAGCAGTACTTC.

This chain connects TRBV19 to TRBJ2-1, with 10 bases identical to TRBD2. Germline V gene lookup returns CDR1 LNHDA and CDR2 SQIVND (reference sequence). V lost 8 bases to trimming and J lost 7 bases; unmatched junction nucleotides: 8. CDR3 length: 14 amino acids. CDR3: CASSLAGFFNEQFF. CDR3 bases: TGTGCCAGTTCACTAGCGGGGTTCTTTAATGAGCAGTTCTTC.

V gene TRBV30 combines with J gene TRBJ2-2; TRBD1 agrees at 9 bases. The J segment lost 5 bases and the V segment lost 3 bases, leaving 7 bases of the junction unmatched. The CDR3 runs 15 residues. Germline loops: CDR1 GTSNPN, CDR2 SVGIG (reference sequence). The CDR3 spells CAWREGTGNTGELFF. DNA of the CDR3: TGTGCCTGGAGAGAAGGGACAGGGAATACCGGGGAGCTGTTTTTT.

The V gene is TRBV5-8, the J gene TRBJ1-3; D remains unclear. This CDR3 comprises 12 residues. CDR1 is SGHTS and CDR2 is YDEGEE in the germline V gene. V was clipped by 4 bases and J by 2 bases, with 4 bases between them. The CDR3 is CASSQAGNTIYF. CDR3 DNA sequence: TGTGCCAGCAGCCAAGCTGGAAACACCATATATTTT.

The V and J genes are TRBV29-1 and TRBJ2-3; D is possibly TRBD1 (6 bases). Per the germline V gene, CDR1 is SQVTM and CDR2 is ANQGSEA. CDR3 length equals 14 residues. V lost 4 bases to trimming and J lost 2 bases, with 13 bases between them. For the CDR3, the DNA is TGCAGCGTTGTGGGGGACACCTCCACAGATACGCAGTATTTT. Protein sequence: CSVVGDTSTDTQYF.

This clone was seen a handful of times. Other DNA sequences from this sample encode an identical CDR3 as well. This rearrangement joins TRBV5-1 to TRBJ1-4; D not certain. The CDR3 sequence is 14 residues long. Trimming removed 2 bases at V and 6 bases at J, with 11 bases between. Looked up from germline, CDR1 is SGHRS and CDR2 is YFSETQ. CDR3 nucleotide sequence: TGCGCCAGCAGCTTAGCGGAAGCTCATGAAAAACTGTTTTTT. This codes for CASSLAEAHEKLFF.

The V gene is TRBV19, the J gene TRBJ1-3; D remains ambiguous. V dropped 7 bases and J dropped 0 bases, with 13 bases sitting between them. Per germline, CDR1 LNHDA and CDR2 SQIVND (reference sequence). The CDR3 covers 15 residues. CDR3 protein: CASTFMGSSGNTIYF. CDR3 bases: TGTGCCAGTACCTTCATGGGGTCCTCTGGAAACACCATATATTTT.

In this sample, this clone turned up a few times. This chain's CDR3 is CASSFPDGTGGVPGFANEQFF. Written as DNA, the CDR3 is TGTGCCAGCAGCTTCCCCGATGGGACAGGGGGCGTCCCGGGGTTCGCCAATGAGCAGTTCTTC. This chain uses TRBV7-3 with TRBJ2-1, with TRBD1 matching over 12 bases. Germline CDR1 SGHTA, CDR2 FQGTGA. The CDR3 runs to 21 residues. Trimming cost V 3 bases and J 6 bases; bases outside gene matches: 21.

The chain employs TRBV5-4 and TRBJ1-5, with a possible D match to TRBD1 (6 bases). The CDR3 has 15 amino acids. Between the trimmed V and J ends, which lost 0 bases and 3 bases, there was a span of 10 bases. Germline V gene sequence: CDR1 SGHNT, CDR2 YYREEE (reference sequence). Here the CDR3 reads CASSLGRGLNQPQHF. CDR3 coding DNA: TGTGCCAGCAGCTTGGGCAGGGGTCTCAATCAGCCCCAGCATTTT.

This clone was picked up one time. CDR3 sequence: CASSLDYGNTIYF. Here the CDR3 DNA reads TGCGCCAGCAGCTTGGATTACGGGAACACCATATATTTT. This rearrangement joins TRBV5-1 to TRBJ1-3; the D is unclear. Germline CDR1 and CDR2: SGHRS and YFSETQ. V was shortened by 0 bases and J by 7 bases, with 8 bases between the two germline ends. The CDR3 runs 13 residues. The whole variable domain, remainder taken from reference TRBV5-1 and TRBJ1-3, is KAGVTQTPRYLIKTRGQQVTLSCSPISGHRSVSWYQQTPGQGLQFLFEYFSETQRNKGNFPGRFSGRQFSNSRSEMNVSTLELGDSALYLCASSLDYGNTIYFGEGSWLTVV.

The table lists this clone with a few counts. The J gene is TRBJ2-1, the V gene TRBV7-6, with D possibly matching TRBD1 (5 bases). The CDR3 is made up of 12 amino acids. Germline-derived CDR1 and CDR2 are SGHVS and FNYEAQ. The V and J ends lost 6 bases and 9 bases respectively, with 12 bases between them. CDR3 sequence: CASSKGLGEQFF. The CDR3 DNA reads TGTGCCAGCAGTAAGGGGCTCGGTGAGCAGTTCTTC.

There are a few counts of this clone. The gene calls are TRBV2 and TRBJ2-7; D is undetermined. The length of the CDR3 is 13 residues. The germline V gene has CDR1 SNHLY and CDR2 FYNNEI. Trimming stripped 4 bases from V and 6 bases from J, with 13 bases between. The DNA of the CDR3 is TGTGCCAGCAGTGGAACAGCGTTGGGCGAGCAGTACTTC. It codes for CASSGTALGEQYF. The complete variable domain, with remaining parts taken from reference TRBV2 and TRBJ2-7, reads EPEVTQTPSHQVTQMGQEVILRCVPISNHLYFYWYRQILGQKVEFLVSFYNNEISEKSEIFDDQFSVERPDGSNFTLKIRSTKLEDSAMYFCASSGTALGEQYFGPGTRLTVT.

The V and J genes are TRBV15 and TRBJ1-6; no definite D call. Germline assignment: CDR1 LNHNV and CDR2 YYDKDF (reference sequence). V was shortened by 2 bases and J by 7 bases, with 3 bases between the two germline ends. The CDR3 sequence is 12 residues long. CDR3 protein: CATSRKNSPLHF. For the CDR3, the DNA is TGTGCCACCAGCAGAAAGAATTCACCCCTCCACTTT. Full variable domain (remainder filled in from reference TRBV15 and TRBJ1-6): DAMVIQNPRYQVTQFGKPVTLSCSQTLNHNVMYWYQQKSSQAPKLLFHYYDKDFNNEADTPDNFQSRRPNTSFCFLDIRSPGLGDTAMYLCATSRKNSPLHFGNGTRLTVT.

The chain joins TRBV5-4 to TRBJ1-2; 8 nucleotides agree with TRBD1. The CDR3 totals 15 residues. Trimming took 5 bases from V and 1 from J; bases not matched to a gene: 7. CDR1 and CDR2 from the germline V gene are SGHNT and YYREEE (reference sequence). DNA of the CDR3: TGTGCCAGCAGACCAGACAGGGGTAATAACTATGGCTACACCTTC. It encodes CASRPDRGNNYGYTF.

As DNA, the CDR3 is TGTACCAGCAGCTTTAAGGGGGGACAGCCCCAGCATTTT. Protein sequence: CTSSFKGGQPQHF. V is TRBV7-2 and J is TRBJ1-5, with a weak D call TRBD1 (6 bases). CDR3 length: 13 residues. Between the trimmed V and J ends, which lost 3 bases and 7 bases, there was a span of 10 bases. Germline CDR1 SGHTA, CDR2 FQGNSA.

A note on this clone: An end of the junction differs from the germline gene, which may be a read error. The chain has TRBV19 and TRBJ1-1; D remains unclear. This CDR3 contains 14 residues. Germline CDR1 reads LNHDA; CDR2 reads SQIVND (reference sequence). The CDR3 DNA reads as TGTGCCAGTAGTATATTCGGGGTGAACACTGAAGTTTTCTTT. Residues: CASSIFGVNTEVFF.